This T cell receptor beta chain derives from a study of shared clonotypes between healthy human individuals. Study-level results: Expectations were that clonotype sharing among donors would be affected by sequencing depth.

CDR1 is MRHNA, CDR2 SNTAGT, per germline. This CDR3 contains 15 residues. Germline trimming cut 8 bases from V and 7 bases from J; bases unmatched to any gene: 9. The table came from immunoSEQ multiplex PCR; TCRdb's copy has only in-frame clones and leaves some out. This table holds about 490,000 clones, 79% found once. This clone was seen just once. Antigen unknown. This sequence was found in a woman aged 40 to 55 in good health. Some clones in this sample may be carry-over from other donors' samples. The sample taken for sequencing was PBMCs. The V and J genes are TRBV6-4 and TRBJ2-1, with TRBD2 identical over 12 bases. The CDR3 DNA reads TGTGCCAGCGCGAAGACTAGCGGGAGTGAAAATGAGCAGTTCTTC. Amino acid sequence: CASAKTSGSENEQFF.